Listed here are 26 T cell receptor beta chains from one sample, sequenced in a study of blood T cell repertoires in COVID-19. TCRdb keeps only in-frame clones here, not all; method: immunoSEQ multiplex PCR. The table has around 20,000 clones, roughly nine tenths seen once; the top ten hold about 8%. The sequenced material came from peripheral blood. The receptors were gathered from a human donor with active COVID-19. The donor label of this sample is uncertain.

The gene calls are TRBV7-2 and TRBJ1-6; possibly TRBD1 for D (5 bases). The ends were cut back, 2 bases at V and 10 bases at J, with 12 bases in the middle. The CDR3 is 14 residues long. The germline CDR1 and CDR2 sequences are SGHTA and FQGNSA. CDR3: CASSLRRSGSPLHF. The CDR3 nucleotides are TGTGCCAGCAGCTTACGCAGGTCAGGGTCACCCCTCCACTTT.

In DNA, the CDR3 is TGTGCCAGTAGTGGGCGGGGGGACAGGGGGCCCACTGAAGCTTTCTTT. This encodes CASSGRGDRGPTEAFF. The J gene is TRBJ1-1, the V gene TRBV19; 12 bases map to TRBD1. CDR1 and CDR2 from the germline V gene are LNHDA and SQIVND (reference sequence). This CDR3 is built from 16 residues. The V segment lost 5 bases and the J segment 4 bases; nucleotides outside the gene matches: 8.

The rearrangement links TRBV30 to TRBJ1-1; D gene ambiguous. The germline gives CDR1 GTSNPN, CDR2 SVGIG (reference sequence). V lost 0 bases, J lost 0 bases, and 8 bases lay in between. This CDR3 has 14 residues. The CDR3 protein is CAWSVLRMNTEAFF. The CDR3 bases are TGTGCCTGGAGTGTACTCAGGATGAACACTGAAGCTTTCTTT. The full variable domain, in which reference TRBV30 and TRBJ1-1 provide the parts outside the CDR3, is SQTIHQWPATLVQPVGSPLSLECTVEGTSNPNLYWYRQAAGRGLQLLFYSVGIGQISSEVPQNLSASRPQDRQFILSSKKLLLSDSGFYLCAWSVLRMNTEAFFGQGTRLTVV.

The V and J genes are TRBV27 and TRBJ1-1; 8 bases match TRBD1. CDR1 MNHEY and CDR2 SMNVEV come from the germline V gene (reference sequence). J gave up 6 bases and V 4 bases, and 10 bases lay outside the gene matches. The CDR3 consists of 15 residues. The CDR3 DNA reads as TGTGCCAGCAGTTCCATAGGACAGGGAAGACCTGAAGCTTTCTTT. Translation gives CASSSIGQGRPEAFF.

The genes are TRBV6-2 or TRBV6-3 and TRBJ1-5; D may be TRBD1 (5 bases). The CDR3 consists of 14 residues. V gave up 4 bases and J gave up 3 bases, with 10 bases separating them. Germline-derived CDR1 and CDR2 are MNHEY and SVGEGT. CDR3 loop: CASSWAGFNQPQHF. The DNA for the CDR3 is TGTGCCAGCAGTTGGGCAGGGTTCAATCAGCCCCAGCATTTT.

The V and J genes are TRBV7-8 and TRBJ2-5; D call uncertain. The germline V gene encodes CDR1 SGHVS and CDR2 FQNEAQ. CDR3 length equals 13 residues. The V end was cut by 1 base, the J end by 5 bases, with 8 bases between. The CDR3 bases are TGTGCCAGCAGCTTAGTTACTTCGGAGACCCAGTACTTC. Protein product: CASSLVTSETQYF.

The CDR3 loop reads CASRLTGFNEQFF. CDR3 nucleotide sequence: TGTGCCAGCAGGCTAACTGGTTTCAATGAGCAGTTCTTC. The V call is TRBV11-3, the J call TRBJ2-1; no clear D gene. V shed 6 bases and J shed 6 bases, with 12 bases lying between them. The CDR3 spans 13 residues. Germline values: CDR1 SGHNT, CDR2 YENEEA.

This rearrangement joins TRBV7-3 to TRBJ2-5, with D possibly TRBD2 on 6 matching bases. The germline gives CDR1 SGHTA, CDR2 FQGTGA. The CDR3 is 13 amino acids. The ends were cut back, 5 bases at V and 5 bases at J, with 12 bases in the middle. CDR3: CASSPVGGETQYF. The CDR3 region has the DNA TGTGCCAGCAGCCCTGTGGGAGGTGAGACCCAGTACTTC.

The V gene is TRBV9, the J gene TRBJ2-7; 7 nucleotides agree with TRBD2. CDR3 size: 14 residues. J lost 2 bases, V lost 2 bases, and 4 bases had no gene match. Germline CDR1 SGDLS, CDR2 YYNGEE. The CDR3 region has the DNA TGTGCCAGCAGCGTTGGACTAGGCCCCTACGAGCAGTACTTC. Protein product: CASSVGLGPYEQYF.

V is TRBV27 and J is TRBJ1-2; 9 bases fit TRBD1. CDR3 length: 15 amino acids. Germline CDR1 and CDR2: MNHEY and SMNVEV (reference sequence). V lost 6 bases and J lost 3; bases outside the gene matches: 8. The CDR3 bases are TGTGCCAGCAGAAAACAGGGGGCGATCGACTATGGCTACACCTTC. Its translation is CASRKQGAIDYGYTF.

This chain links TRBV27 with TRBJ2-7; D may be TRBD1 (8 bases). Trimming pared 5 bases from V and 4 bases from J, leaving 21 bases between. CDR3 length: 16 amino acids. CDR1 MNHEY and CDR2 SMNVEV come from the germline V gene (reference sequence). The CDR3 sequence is CASSTSTGGVSYEQYF. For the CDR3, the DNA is TGTGCCAGCAGTACCTCTACAGGGGGGGTCTCGTACGAGCAGTACTTC.

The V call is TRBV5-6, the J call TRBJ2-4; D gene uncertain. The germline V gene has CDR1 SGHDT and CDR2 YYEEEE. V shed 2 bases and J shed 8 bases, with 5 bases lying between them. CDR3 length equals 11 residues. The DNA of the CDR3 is TGTGCCAGCAGCTTCGCGGACATTCAGTACTTC. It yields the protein CASSFADIQYF.

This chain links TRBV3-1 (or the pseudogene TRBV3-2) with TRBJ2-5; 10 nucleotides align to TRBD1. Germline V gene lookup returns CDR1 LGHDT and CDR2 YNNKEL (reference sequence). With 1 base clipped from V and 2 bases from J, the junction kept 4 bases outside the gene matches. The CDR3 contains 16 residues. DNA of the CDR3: TGTGCCAGCAGCCAAGGACAGGGGGCCTGGCAAGAGACCCAGTACTTC. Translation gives CASSQGQGAWQETQYF.

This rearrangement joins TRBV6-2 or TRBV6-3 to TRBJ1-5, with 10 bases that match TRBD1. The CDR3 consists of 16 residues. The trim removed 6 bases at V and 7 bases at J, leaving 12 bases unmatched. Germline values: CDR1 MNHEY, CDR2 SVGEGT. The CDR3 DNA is TGTGCCAGCAGCACCGACAGGGGGCGTCGGGGCCAGCCCCAGCATTTT. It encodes CASSTDRGRRGQPQHF.

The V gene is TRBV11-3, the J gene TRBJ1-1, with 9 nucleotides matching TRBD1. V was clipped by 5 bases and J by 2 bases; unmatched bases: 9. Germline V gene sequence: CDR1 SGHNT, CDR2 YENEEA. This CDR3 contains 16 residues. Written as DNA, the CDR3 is TGTGCCAGCAGCCATTATTTTACAGGGGGCAACACTGAAGCTTTCTTT. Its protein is CASSHYFTGGNTEAFF.

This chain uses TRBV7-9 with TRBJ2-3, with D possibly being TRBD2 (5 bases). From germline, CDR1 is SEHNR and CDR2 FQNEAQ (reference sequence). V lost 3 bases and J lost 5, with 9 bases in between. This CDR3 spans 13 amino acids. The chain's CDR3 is CASSLRGIDTQYF. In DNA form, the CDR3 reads TGTGCCAGCAGCTTGAGAGGGATAGATACGCAGTATTTT. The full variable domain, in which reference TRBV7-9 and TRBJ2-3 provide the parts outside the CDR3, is DTGVSQNPRHKITKRGQNVTFRCDPISEHNRLYWYRQTLGQGPEFLTYFQNEAQLEKSRLLSDRFSAERPKGSFSTLEIQRTEQGDSAMYLCASSLRGIDTQYFGPGTRLTVL.

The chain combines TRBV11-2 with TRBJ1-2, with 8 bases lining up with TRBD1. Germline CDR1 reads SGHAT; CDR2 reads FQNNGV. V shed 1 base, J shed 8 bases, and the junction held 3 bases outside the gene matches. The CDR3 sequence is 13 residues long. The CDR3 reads CASSLGQGRGYTF. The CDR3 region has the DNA TGTGCCAGCAGCTTAGGACAGGGGCGAGGCTACACCTTC.

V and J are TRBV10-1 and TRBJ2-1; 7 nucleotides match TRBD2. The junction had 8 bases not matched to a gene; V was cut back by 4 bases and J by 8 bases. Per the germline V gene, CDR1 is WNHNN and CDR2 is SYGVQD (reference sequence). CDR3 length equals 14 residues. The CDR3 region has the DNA TGCGCCAGCAGTGGCGAGACTAGCATCGATGAGCAGTTCTTC. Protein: CASSGETSIDEQFF.

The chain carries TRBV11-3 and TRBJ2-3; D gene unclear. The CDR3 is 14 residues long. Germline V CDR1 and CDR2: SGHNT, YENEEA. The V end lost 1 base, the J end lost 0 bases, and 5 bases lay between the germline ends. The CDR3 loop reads CASSLARSTDTQYF. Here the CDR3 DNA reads TGTGCCAGCAGCTTAGCGAGAAGCACAGATACGCAGTATTTT. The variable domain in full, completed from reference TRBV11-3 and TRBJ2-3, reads EAGVVQSPRYKIIEKKQPVAFWCNPISGHNTLYWYLQNLGQGPELLIRYENEEAVDDSQLPKDRFSAERLKGVDSTLKIQPAELGDSAVYLCASSLARSTDTQYFGPGTRLTVL.

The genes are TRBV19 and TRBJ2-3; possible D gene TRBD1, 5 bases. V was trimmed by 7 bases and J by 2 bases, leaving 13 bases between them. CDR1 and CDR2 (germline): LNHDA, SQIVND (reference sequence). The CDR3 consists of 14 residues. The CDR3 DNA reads TGTGCCAGTAAATTAGGGGTGGCCACAGATACGCAGTATTTT. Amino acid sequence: CASKLGVATDTQYF.

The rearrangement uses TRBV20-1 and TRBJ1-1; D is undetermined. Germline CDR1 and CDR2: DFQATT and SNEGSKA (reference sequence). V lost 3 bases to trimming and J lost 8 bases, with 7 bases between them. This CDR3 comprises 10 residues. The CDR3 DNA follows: TGCAGTGCTAGGAGGTCAGAAGCTTTCTTT. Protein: CSARRSEAFF.

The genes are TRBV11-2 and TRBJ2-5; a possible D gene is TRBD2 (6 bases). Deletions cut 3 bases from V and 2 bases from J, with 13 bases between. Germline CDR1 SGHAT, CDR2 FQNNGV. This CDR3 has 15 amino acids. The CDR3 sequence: CASSFGGGQQETQYF. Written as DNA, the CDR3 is TGTGCCAGCAGCTTTGGAGGAGGGCAACAAGAGACCCAGTACTTC.

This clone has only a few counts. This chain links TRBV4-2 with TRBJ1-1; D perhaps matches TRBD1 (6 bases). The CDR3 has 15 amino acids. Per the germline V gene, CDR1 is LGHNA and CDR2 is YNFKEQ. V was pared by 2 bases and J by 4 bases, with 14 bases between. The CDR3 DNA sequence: TGTGCCAGCAGCCAACAGGACAGATCCGGCACTGAAGCTTTCTTT. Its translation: CASSQQDRSGTEAFF.

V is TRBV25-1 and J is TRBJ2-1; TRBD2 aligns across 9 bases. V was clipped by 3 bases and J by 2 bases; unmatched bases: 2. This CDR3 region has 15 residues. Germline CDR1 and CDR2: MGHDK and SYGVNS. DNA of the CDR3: TGTGCCAGCAGTGATACTAGCGGGCCCTACAATGAGCAGTTCTTC. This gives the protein CASSDTSGPYNEQFF.

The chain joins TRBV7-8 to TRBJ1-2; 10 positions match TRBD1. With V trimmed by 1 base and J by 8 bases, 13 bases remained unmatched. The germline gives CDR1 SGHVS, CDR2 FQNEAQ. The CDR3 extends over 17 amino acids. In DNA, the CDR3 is TGTGCCAGCAGCTTAGTTTCCCCGACAGGGGGCGCAGGGGGCTACACCTTC. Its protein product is CASSLVSPTGGAGGYTF. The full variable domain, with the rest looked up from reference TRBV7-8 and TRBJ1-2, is GAGVSQSPRYKVAKRGQDVALRCDPISGHVSLFWYQQALGQGPEFLTYFQNEAQLDKSGLPSDRFFAERPEGSVSTLKIQRTQQEDSAVYLCASSLVSPTGGAGGYTFGSGTRLTVV.

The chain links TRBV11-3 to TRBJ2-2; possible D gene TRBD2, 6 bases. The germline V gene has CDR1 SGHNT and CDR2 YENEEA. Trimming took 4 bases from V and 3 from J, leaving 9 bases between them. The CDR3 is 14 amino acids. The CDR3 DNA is TGTGCCAGCAGCTCAAAGCGGGACACCGGGGAGCTGTTTTTT. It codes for CASSSKRDTGELFF. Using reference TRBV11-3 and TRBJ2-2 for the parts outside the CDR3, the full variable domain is EAGVVQSPRYKIIEKKQPVAFWCNPISGHNTLYWYLQNLGQGPELLIRYENEEAVDDSQLPKDRFSAERLKGVDSTLKIQPAELGDSAVYLCASSSKRDTGELFFGEGSRLTVL.